A single sample is the source of the 9 T cell receptor beta chains below, sequenced in a study of T cell responses to AZD1222 COVID-19 vaccine. TCRdb keeps only in-frame clones here, not all; method: immunoSEQ multiplex PCR. The table lists tens of thousands of clones, 75% to 90% of them singletons, with more than 2% in the top ten. The sequencing here drew on peripheral blood, taken 28 days after the second AZD1222 dose. These receptors were obtained from an adult who received the AZD1222 COVID-19 vaccine.

The chain recombines TRBV7-9 with TRBJ1-2; 9 bases line up with TRBD1. The CDR3 consists of 15 residues. Germline loops: CDR1 SEHNR, CDR2 FQNEAQ (reference sequence). Unmatched junction bases numbered 10, after V lost 4 bases and J lost 7 bases. The CDR3, as DNA: TGTGCCAGCAGCTCCTTCCTCCGGGACAGGGCTGGCTACACCTTC. Translated: CASSSFLRDRAGYTF.

The genes are TRBV18 and TRBJ2-1; 7 nucleotides line up with TRBD1. CDR3 length: 16 residues. Trimming cost V 0 bases and J 8 bases; bases outside gene matches: 10. Germline V gives CDR1 KGHSH, CDR2 LQKENI. The DNA for the CDR3 is TGTGCCAGCTCACCACCCATTAGGGGGCTTGGGGATGAGCAGTTCTTC. Its protein is CASSPPIRGLGDEQFF.

The V gene is TRBV2, the J gene TRBJ2-2, with 11 bases that match TRBD2. The CDR3 is 17 amino acids. Trimming removed 5 bases from V and 2 bases from J; junction bases left unmatched: 7. CDR1 SNHLY and CDR2 FYNNEI come from the germline V gene. CDR3 nucleotides: TGTGCCAGCAGTCTTCTAACTAGCGGGGGAAACACCGGGGAGCTGTTTTTT. Residues: CASSLLTSGGNTGELFF.

The gene calls are TRBV19 and TRBJ2-4; perhaps TRBD1 as D (6 bases). This CDR3 contains 16 residues. With 7 bases removed from V and 5 bases from J, the gap between germline ends came to 21 bases. CDR1 is LNHDA and CDR2 is SQIVND in the germline V gene (reference sequence). The CDR3 region is CASTRGGSGVENIQYF. The CDR3 DNA follows: TGTGCCAGTACAAGAGGGGGATCCGGAGTTGAAAACATTCAGTACTTC.

The rearrangement uses TRBV27 and TRBJ1-1, with TRBD1 matching 9 bases. Germline V gene lookup returns CDR1 MNHEY and CDR2 SMNVEV (reference sequence). With V trimmed by 9 bases and J by 5 bases, 13 bases remained unmatched. The CDR3 length is 15 residues. The CDR3 DNA follows: TGTGCCAGGCTCTCCCCCGGACAGGGGAGGACTGAAGCTTTCTTT. Translating it yields CARLSPGQGRTEAFF.

The chain uses TRBV5-4 and TRBJ1-5, with 9 bases that match TRBD1. Germline-derived CDR1 and CDR2 are SGHNT and YYREEE (reference sequence). This CDR3 region has 15 residues. J lost 5 bases, V lost 2 bases, and 5 bases had no gene match. In DNA form, the CDR3 reads TGTGCCAGCAGCTTAGGGACAGGGAGAGATCAGCCCCAGCATTTT. It yields the protein CASSLGTGRDQPQHF. Variable domain in full (rest from reference TRBV5-4 and TRBJ1-5): ETGVTQSPTHLIKTRGQQVTLRCSSQSGHNTVSWYQQALGQGPQFIFQYYREEENGRGNFPPRFSGLQFPNYSSELNVNALELDDSALYLCASSLGTGRDQPQHFGDGTRLSIL.

This chain joins TRBV4-1 and TRBJ1-5, with 7 positions matching TRBD1. CDR3 length equals 16 residues. Germline CDR1 and CDR2: MGHRA and YSYEKL. With 0 bases clipped from V and 2 bases from J, the junction kept 4 bases outside the gene matches. Here the CDR3 DNA reads TGCGCCAGCAGCCAAGAGGAGGGGGCGGGCAATCAGCCCCAGCATTTT. It encodes CASSQEEGAGNQPQHF.

The rearrangement joins TRBV7-9 to TRBJ1-5; D gene uncertain. The length of the CDR3 is 15 residues. CDR1 and CDR2 (germline): SEHNR, FQNEAQ (reference sequence). The V gene lost 4 bases and the J gene lost 5 bases, with 15 bases spanning the gap. In DNA form, the CDR3 reads TGTGCCAGCAGCTACGCCCCGGGCCAAGATCAGCCCCAGCATTTT. It translates to CASSYAPGQDQPQHF.

V gene TRBV28 combines with J gene TRBJ1-3, with TRBD1 matching 10 bases. Germline loops: CDR1 MDHEN, CDR2 SYDVKM. This CDR3 spans 17 amino acids. Trimming took 6 bases from V and 3 from J; bases not matched to a gene: 11. The CDR3 sequence is CASSGTPGTGVGNTIYF. The DNA for the CDR3 is TGTGCCAGCAGCGGCACACCCGGGACAGGGGTTGGAAACACCATATATTTT. The full variable domain, rest sourced from reference TRBV28 and TRBJ1-3, is DVKVTQSSRYLVKRTGEKVFLECVQDMDHENMFWYRQDPGLGLRLIYFSYDVKMKEKGDIPEGYSVSREKKERFSLILESASTNQTSMYLCASSGTPGTGVGNTIYFGEGSWLTVV.